These 5 T cell receptor beta chains share one sample of origin, sequenced in a study of blood T cell repertoires in COVID-19. Data came from immunoSEQ multiplex PCR; TCRdb stores just in-frame clones and leaves some out. The table has about 230,000 clones, 81% seen once. The source material was peripheral blood. Receptor source: a woman of 80 years or more with acute or convalescent COVID-19.

The chain recombines TRBV7-8 with TRBJ2-1; D is uncertain. The CDR3 totals 14 residues. Germline-derived CDR1 and CDR2 are SGHVS and FQNEAQ. Trimming shortened V by 2 bases and J by 9 bases, and 14 bases separated the two germline ends. The chain's CDR3 is CASSLYVLLSEQFF. The CDR3 nucleotides are TGTGCCAGCAGCTTATATGTTCTCCTGAGTGAGCAGTTCTTC.

This chain connects TRBV4-2 to TRBJ2-2, with a possible D match to TRBD1 (5 bases). The ends were cut back, 3 bases at V and 0 bases at J, with 14 bases in the middle. The CDR3 has 17 residues. Germline V CDR1 and CDR2: LGHNA, YNFKEQ. As DNA, the CDR3 is TGTGCCAGCAGCCAGTTATGGACGGACACGAACACCGGGGAGCTGTTTTTT. Amino acid sequence: CASSQLWTDTNTGELFF.

This clone was found once. The genes are TRBV11-1 and TRBJ2-2, with TRBD2 identical over 8 bases. The germline V gene has CDR1 SGHAT and CDR2 FQDESV (reference sequence). The CDR3 covers 16 residues. Trimming cost V 5 bases and J 1 base; bases outside gene matches: 6. The CDR3 reads CASSISGLGNTGELFF. CDR3 in DNA: TGTGCCAGCAGCATTTCGGGACTAGGGAACACCGGGGAGCTGTTTTTT.

The chain employs TRBV9 and TRBJ1-2, with a weak D call TRBD1 (6 bases). The CDR3 loop spans 16 amino acids. V was shortened by 6 bases and J by 2 bases, with 20 bases between the two germline ends. The germline V gene encodes CDR1 SGDLS and CDR2 YYNGEE. In nucleotides, the CDR3 is TGTGCCAGCACCCCGGACCCGGGACAAGGGAACTATGGCTACACCTTC. It translates to CASTPDPGQGNYGYTF.

This clone was seen many times. V usage is TRBV7-6 and J usage is TRBJ1-1, with 8 bases lining up with TRBD1. CDR1 SGHVS and CDR2 FNYEAQ come from the germline V gene. After removal of 5 bases from V and 2 bases from J, the junction contained 4 bases not matched to a gene. The CDR3 contains 14 residues. The CDR3 DNA sequence: TGTGCCAGCAGCGTGACAGGGGCTAACACTGAAGCTTTCTTT. As protein: CASSVTGANTEAFF.